Listed below are T cell receptor beta chains from one sample, sequenced in a study of blood T cell repertoires in COVID-19. Libraries were prepared by immunoSEQ multiplex PCR; TCRdb keeps only in-frame clonotypes and omits some of them. The sample contains about 100,000 clones, approximately 79% of which appear only once. The sequenced material came from peripheral blood. The receptors come from a woman older than 75 with active or convalescent COVID-19. Each CDR3 is given with its conserved first and last residue. Fields, in order: J gene, clone size, D gene, V gene, CDR3 protein, CDR3 DNA. A D gene is named only where the DNA matches it firmly. Some rows have no size entry. The others give once, few or many, or a class for an expanded clone.

TRBJ2-5 | NA | TRBD1 | TRBV7-3 | CASSLTGTGGETQYF | TGTGCCAGCAGCTTAACCGGGACAGGGGGGGAGACCCAGTACTTC
TRBJ2-7 | NA | NA | TRBV5-1 | CASSPEGLTYEQYF | TGTGCCAGCAGCCCTGAGGGTCTAACCTACGAGCAGTACTTC
TRBJ2-3 | NA | NA | TRBV5-6 | CASSPTGGPTDTQYF | TGTGCCAGCAGCCCGACGGGGGGCCCCACAGATACGCAGTATTTT
TRBJ2-1 | once | NA | TRBV6-5 | CASTSGEGPYNEQFF | TGTGCCAGCACCTCCGGTGAGGGTCCCTACAATGAGCAGTTCTTC
TRBJ2-3 | NA | NA | TRBV7-9 | CASSLRETGYHTQYF | TGTGCCAGCAGCTTAAGGGAAACGGGATATCATACGCAGTATTTT
TRBJ2-1 | NA | TRBD2 | TRBV6-5 | CASQKGRAFYNEQFF | TGTGCCAGCCAAAAAGGGAGGGCTTTCTACAATGAGCAGTTCTTC
TRBJ2-2 | NA | NA | TRBV2 | CASSPLAGNTGELFF | TGTGCCAGCAGCCCCCTGGCAGGGAACACCGGGGAGCTGTTTTTT
TRBJ2-1 | NA | TRBD2 | TRBV5-1 | CASSLSGLSYNEQFF | TGCGCCAGCAGCTTGTCGGGACTATCCTACAATGAGCAGTTCTTC
TRBJ2-7 | NA | NA | TRBV2 | CASNEFASSYEQYF | TGTGCCAGCAATGAGTTCGCGAGCTCCTACGAGCAGTACTTC
TRBJ2-7 | few | TRBD1 | TRBV25-1 | CASGGQFYEQYF | TGTGCCAGCGGGGGACAGTTCTACGAGCAGTACTTC
TRBJ1-4 | NA | NA | TRBV28 | CASISSLGPTNEKLFF | TGTGCCAGCATCTCCTCACTTGGGCCGACTAATGAAAAACTGTTTTTT
TRBJ2-7 | few | TRBD2 | TRBV28 | CATLAGDFSEQYF | TGTGCCACACTAGCGGGAGATTTTTCCGAGCAGTACTTC
TRBJ2-1 | NA | TRBD2 | TRBV5-4 | CASSLGLAGPRFF | TGTGCCAGCAGCTTGGGACTAGCGGGACCCCGGTTCTTC
TRBJ2-5 | once | TRBD2 | TRBV5-6 | CATGLAGGETQYF | TGTGCCACCGGACTAGCGGGAGGAGAGACCCAGTACTTC
TRBJ1-1 | NA | NA | TRBV5-1 | CASRSGRTEAFF | TGTGCCAGCAGATCAGGAAGGACTGAAGCTTTCTTT